This passage covers 21 T cell receptor beta chains from one sample sequenced in a study of T cell repertoires in cytomegalovirus infection. In TCRdb, the reads were re-called with MiXCR into one record per CDR3 protein. The sample has 800,000 to 950,000 distinct CDR3 sequences, about 33% seen once. These receptors lack a known antigen. This material consisted of cultured CD8+ T cells from PBMCs, taken from culture after CMV antigen stimulation. The receptor set was obtained from a human donor in good health (CMV status not recorded). Some clones in this sample may be carry-over from other donors' samples.

The V and J genes are TRBV7-9 and TRBJ2-7; perhaps TRBD2 as D (7 bases). The V gene's germline CDR1 is SEHNR and CDR2 FQNEAQ (reference sequence). The ends were cut back, 0 bases at V and 6 bases at J, with 18 bases in the middle. The CDR3 is 16 residues long. CDR3 nucleotides: TGTGCCAGCAGCTTAGCGCCGGGGGGCGCCGGCTTCGAGCAGTACGTC. Its translation is CASSLAPGGAGFEQYV.

This clonotype was counted between two and nine times. The V gene is TRBV11-1, the J gene TRBJ1-1; D unclear. V was trimmed by 5 bases and J by 4 bases, leaving 17 bases between them. This CDR3 has 15 residues. Germline CDR1 is SGHAT and CDR2 is FQDESV (reference sequence). For the CDR3, the DNA is TGTGCCAGCAGCGGGGAGGGTTCGGGATTCACTGAAGCTTTCTTT. Translation gives CASSGEGSGFTEAFF.

This clonotype came up a few times. The CDR3 DNA follows: TGTGCCAGTAGTATAGGCCGGGGATCCGAGCAGTACTTC. Its protein product is CASSIGRGSEQYF. The chain joins TRBV19 to TRBJ2-7; D perhaps matches TRBD2 (5 bases). Deletions cut 1 base from V and 6 bases from J, with 10 bases between. The CDR3 contains 13 residues. The V gene's germline CDR1 is LNHDA and CDR2 SQIVND (reference sequence).

V gene TRBV5-5 combines with J gene TRBJ1-6; D is unresolved. CDR3 length: 14 amino acids. V lost 0 bases to trimming and J lost 9 bases, with 10 bases between them. Germline V gives CDR1 SGHKS, CDR2 YYEKEE (reference sequence). The CDR3: CASSLGGAGSPLHF. The CDR3 DNA reads TGTGCCAGCAGCTTGGGAGGAGCTGGTTCACCCCTCCACTTT. The full variable domain, in which reference TRBV5-5 and TRBJ1-6 provide the parts outside the CDR3, is DAGVTQSPTHLIKTRGQQVTLRCSPISGHKSVSWYQQVLGQGPQFIFQYYEKEERGRGNFPDRFSARQFPNYSSELNVNALLLGDSALYLCASSLGGAGSPLHFGNGTRLTVT.

This clonotype has only a few counts. This chain connects TRBV19 to TRBJ2-2, with 8 bases that match TRBD1. The CDR3 contains 15 residues. J was trimmed by 7 bases and V by 2 bases; bases with no gene match: 6. The germline V gene encodes CDR1 LNHDA and CDR2 SQIVND (reference sequence). The CDR3 region has the DNA TGTGCCAGTAGTATAAAGACAGGGGAGAGCGGGGAGCTGTTTTTT. This translates into CASSIKTGESGELFF.

The rearrangement uses TRBV4-1 and TRBJ1-6; the match to TRBD1 covers 7 bases. Germline loops: CDR1 MGHRA, CDR2 YSYEKL. The junction had 3 bases not matched to a gene; V was cut back by 0 bases and J by 7 bases. The CDR3 totals 15 residues. The CDR3 region has the DNA TGCGCCAGCAGCCAAGATACAGGGGTGAATTCACCCCTCCACTTT. Translating gives CASSQDTGVNSPLHF.

Many counts were recorded for this clonotype. The V gene is TRBV7-2, the J gene TRBJ2-3, with TRBD1 matching over 7 bases. This CDR3 has 15 residues. Losses at the gene ends were 1 base for V and 4 bases for J; bases not matched to a gene: 5. Germline-derived CDR1 and CDR2 are SGHTA and FQGNSA. The CDR3 loop reads CASSLEGAGADTQYF. The CDR3 DNA reads TGTGCCAGCAGCTTAGAGGGGGCCGGGGCAGATACGCAGTATTTT.

By share, this clonotype ranks as hyperexpanded. The rearrangement joins TRBV12-3 or TRBV12-4 to TRBJ2-1, with 11 positions matching TRBD2. The CDR3 loop spans 19 amino acids. Trimming took 2 bases from V and 8 from J; bases not matched to a gene: 17. CDR3: CASSLPGTSGGRVSHEQFF. CDR3 in DNA: TGTGCCAGCAGTTTACCGGGAACTAGCGGGGGCCGCGTAAGTCATGAGCAGTTCTTC.

This clonotype was counted only a few times. The V call is TRBV7-9, the J call TRBJ2-3; TRBD2 agrees at 7 bases. There are 15 residues in the CDR3. With 4 bases clipped from V and 1 base from J, the junction kept 5 bases outside the gene matches. Germline V CDR1 and CDR2: SEHNR, FQNEAQ (reference sequence). The CDR3 DNA is TGTGCCAGCAGCTCCAGAACTAGCGGCACAGATACGCAGTATTTT. It translates to CASSSRTSGTDTQYF.

This clonotype has only a few counts. The rearrangement uses TRBV10-3 and TRBJ1-1; 7 positions match TRBD1. The trim removed 1 base at V and 8 bases at J, leaving 13 bases unmatched. The CDR3 runs to 16 residues. Germline CDR1 reads ENHRY; CDR2 reads SYGVKD. The chain's CDR3 is CAISEYDDRAAVEAFF. The CDR3 DNA reads as TGTGCCATCAGTGAGTACGATGACAGGGCAGCAGTAGAAGCTTTCTTT.

This clonotype came up a few times. The J gene is TRBJ1-2, the V gene TRBV6-8, with 7 bases identical to TRBD1. Germline V lookup: CDR1 MNHGY, CDR2 SAAAGT. The CDR3 extends over 13 amino acids. With 4 bases clipped from V and 4 bases from J, the junction kept 3 bases outside the gene matches. The CDR3 bases are TGTGCCAGCAGTTTGACAGGGATCTATGGCTACACCTTC. Its protein product is CASSLTGIYGYTF.

This sequence joins TRBV6-6 and TRBJ2-1, with D maybe TRBD2 (6 bases). Germline lookup yields CDR1 MNHNY and CDR2 SVGAGI (reference sequence). Trimming stripped 5 bases from V and 0 bases from J, with 17 bases between. The CDR3 length is 17 residues. Written as DNA, the CDR3 is TGTGCCAGCAGTGCCCCGGACTATCCCGGCTCCTACAATGAGCAGTTCTTC. As protein: CASSAPDYPGSYNEQFF.

In regard to this clonotype: A much larger clone differs by one base, so this may be a read error. The J gene is TRBJ2-5, the V gene TRBV7-8; D not certain. The CDR3 contains 14 residues. V lost 5 bases and J lost 2, with 12 bases in between. Germline V CDR1 and CDR2: SGHVS, FQNEAQ. CDR3 in DNA: TGTGCCAGCAGCCCCGTGGGTTGGCAAGAGACCCAGTACTTC. It codes for CASSPVGWQETQYF.

The chain has TRBV14 and TRBJ2-3; no clear D gene. Germline V gene data show CDR1 as SGHDN and CDR2 as FVKESK. Trimming cost V 6 bases and J 0 bases, with 16 bases left between them. This CDR3 region has 16 residues. CDR3 bases: TGTGCCAGCAGTTCTCTTTACCGGAGCAGCACAGATACGCAGTATTTT. Translating it yields CASSSLYRSSTDTQYF.

The DNA of the CDR3 is TGTGCCAGCAGTTCGTTAGGGACTACCTCGGAGACCCAGTACTTC. Translating gives CASSSLGTTSETQYF. The J gene is TRBJ2-5, the V gene TRBV27; 7 positions match TRBD2. The CDR3 loop spans 15 amino acids. Germline CDR1 is MNHEY and CDR2 is SMNVEV (reference sequence). V lost 4 bases and J lost 5; bases outside the gene matches: 10.

Comments on this clonotype: The junction differs from germline at one of its ends, possibly a read error. The chain has TRBV12-3 or TRBV12-4 and TRBJ1-1; TRBD1 agrees at 7 bases. This CDR3 is built from 12 residues. CDR3 loop: CAEGTDNTEASF. The CDR3 DNA reads TGTGCCGAGGGGACAGATAACACTGAAGCTTCCTTT.

Note on this clonotype: One end of the junction varies from germline; a read error may be responsible. The chain couples TRBV5-1 to TRBJ2-1, with 7 bases fitting TRBD1. CDR3 length: 11 amino acids. CDR1 SGHRS and CDR2 YFSETQ come from the germline V gene. CDR3 sequence reads: CASSFRGQSLF. The CDR3 coding sequence is TGCGCCAGCAGCTTCCGGGGACAGAGCCTCTTC.

Comments on this clonotype: The junction shows a germline mismatch at one end, possibly a read error. V usage is TRBV7-8 and J usage is TRBJ2-3; the D gene is possibly TRBD1 (5 bases). The CDR3 is 17 amino acids. Germline V gene lookup returns CDR1 SGHVS and CDR2 FQNEAQ. In DNA form, the CDR3 reads TGTGCCAACAGCTTAACAACAGGCCTATGGGGAACAGATACGCAGTATTTT. This encodes CANSLTTGLWGTDTQYF.

The V gene is TRBV5-1, the J gene TRBJ2-1, with TRBD2 identical over 7 bases. In germline, CDR1 is SGHRS, CDR2 YFSETQ. The CDR3 is 19 amino acids. Trimming cost V 0 bases and J 5 bases; bases outside gene matches: 17. CDR3 nucleotide sequence: TGCGCCAGCAGCTTGGTAAGACTAGCAACGGGTACGGAGAACAATGAGCAGTTCTTC. Its translation is CASSLVRLATGTENNEQFF.

This clonotype turned up a few times. The chain joins TRBV19 to TRBJ1-1; D possibly corresponds to TRBD1 (6 bases). The CDR3 loop spans 13 amino acids. Germline V gives CDR1 LNHDA, CDR2 SQIVND (reference sequence). The CDR3 is CVSLGQNNYEAFF. The CDR3 DNA is TGTGTCTCCCTAGGACAGAATAATTATGAAGCTTTCTTT.

A remark on this clonotype: Germline is not matched at one junction end, which may reflect a read error. V gene TRBV15 combines with J gene TRBJ1-6, with D unclear. This CDR3 has 18 residues. The germline gives CDR1 LNHNV, CDR2 YYDKDF (reference sequence). The CDR3 here is CVTSRDLAASSYNSPLHF. CDR3 nucleotide sequence: TGTGTCACCAGCAGAGATTTGGCAGCAAGCTCCTATAATTCACCCCTCCACTTT. The full variable domain, its missing parts supplied by reference TRBV15 and TRBJ1-6, is DAMVIQNPRYQVTQFGKPVTLSCSQTLNHNVMYWYQQKSSQAPKLLFHYYDKDFNNEADTPDNFQSRRPNTSFCFLDIRSPGLGDTAMYLCVTSRDLAASSYNSPLHFGNGTRLTVT.